This TCR beta chain was sequenced during a study of blood T cell repertoires in COVID-19. Study information: From the United States, Italy and Spain came samples of acute and convalescent COVID-19. T cells, B-cell-depleted T cells, or PBMCs supplied cDNA or gDNA.

Donors in Cohort 3 who had recovered were those with two negative PCRs, healthcare professional clearance, or resolution of their symptoms. The CDR3 covers 14 residues. The trim removed 3 bases at V and 0 bases at J, leaving 0 bases unmatched. From germline, CDR1 is SGDLS and CDR2 YYNGEE. Some clones are missing from TCRdb's copy, which holds only in-frame ones; the method was immunoSEQ multiplex PCR. The sample has approximately 300,000 clones; approximately 85% are singletons. Sample: PBMCs or T cells enriched from blood (not recorded which). This receptor was taken from a woman between 25 and 40 years old who had recovered from COVID-19. This sequence joins TRBV9 and TRBJ2-7; 10 bases match TRBD2. The CDR3 spells CASSGTSGSYEQYF. The CDR3 coding sequence is TGTGCCAGCAGCGGGACTAGCGGCTCCTACGAGCAGTACTTC.